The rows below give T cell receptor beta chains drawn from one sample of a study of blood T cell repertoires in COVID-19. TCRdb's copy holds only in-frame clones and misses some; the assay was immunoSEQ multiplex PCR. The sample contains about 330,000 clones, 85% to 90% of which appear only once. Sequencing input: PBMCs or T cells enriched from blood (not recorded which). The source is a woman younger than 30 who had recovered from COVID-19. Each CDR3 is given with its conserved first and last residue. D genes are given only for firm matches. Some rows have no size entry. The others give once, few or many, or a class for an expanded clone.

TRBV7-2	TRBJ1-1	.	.	CASSLAAAAYTEAFF	TGTGCCAGCAGCTTAGCCGCGGCAGCCTACACTGAAGCTTTCTTT
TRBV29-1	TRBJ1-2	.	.	CSVDPLGVHYTF	TGCAGCGTGGATCCCTTAGGAGTTCACTACACCTTC
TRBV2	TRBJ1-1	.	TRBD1	CASLTGANLGAFF	TGTGCCAGCCTGACAGGGGCCAACCTCGGAGCTTTCTTT
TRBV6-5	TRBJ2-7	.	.	CASTRDGNYEQYF	TGTGCCAGCACCAGGGATGGGAACTACGAGCAGTACTTC
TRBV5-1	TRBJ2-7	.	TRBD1	CASSLVRTGETSYEQYF	TGCGCCAGCAGCTTGGTTAGGACAGGGGAGACCTCCTACGAGCAGTACTTC
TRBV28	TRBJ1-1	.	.	CASSLTENTEAFF	TGTGCCAGCAGCCTGACAGAGAACACTGAAGCTTTCTTT
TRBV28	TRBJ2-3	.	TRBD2	CASSFAAGGSDTQYF	TGTGCCAGCAGTTTCGCAGCGGGAGGGAGCGATACGCAGTATTTT
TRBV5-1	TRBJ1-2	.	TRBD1	CASSFTGGAGYTF	TGCGCCAGCAGCTTTACAGGGGGCGCCGGCTACACCTTC
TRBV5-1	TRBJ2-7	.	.	CASRGAPESYEQYF	TGCGCCAGCAGAGGGGCTCCGGAGTCCTACGAGCAGTACTTC
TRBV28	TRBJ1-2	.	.	CATSDRWGYGYTF	TGTGCCACCTCGGACAGATGGGGCTATGGCTACACCTTC
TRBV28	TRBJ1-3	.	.	CASSLVVGSSGNTIYF	TGTGCCAGCAGTTTAGTTGTGGGGAGCTCTGGAAACACCATATATTTT
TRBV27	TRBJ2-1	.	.	CASSPNIQRGNEQFF	TGTGCCAGCAGTCCCAATATTCAACGGGGCAATGAGCAGTTCTTC
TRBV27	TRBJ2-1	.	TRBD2	CASSLAGTINNEQFF	TGTGCCAGCAGTTTAGCCGGGACTATCAACAATGAGCAGTTCTTC
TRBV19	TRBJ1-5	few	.	CASSTQGMVSNQPQHF	TGTGCCAGTAGTACACAGGGTATGGTTAGCAATCAGCCCCAGCATTTT
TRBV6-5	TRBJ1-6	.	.	CASRWANSGLSPLHF	TGTGCCAGCAGATGGGCAAATTCAGGGCTTTCACCCCTCCACTTT
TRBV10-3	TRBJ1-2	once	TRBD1	CAIKLDRGRYSYGYTF	TGTGCCATCAAATTAGACAGGGGGCGATATTCTTATGGCTACACCTTC
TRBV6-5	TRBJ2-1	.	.	CASSRTGTIYNEQFF	TGTGCCAGCAGTCGTACCGGGACAATCTACAATGAGCAGTTCTTC
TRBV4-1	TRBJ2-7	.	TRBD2	CASSPTSFYEQYF	TGCGCCAGCAGCCCGACTAGCTTCTACGAGCAGTACTTC
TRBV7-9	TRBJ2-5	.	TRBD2	CASSPRTSGGETQYF	TGTGCCAGCAGCCCCCGGACTAGCGGGGGTGAGACCCAGTACTTC
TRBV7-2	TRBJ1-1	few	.	CASSFAVTANTEAFF	TGTGCCAGCAGCTTTGCCGTGACAGCGAACACTGAAGCTTTCTTT
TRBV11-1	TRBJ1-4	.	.	CASSSRGGDDEKLFF	TGTGCCAGCAGCTCTCGAGGGGGAGATGATGAAAAACTGTTTTTT
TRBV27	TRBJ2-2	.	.	CASSGLPRTGELFF	TGTGCCAGCAGTGGACTACCCCGCACCGGGGAGCTGTTTTTT
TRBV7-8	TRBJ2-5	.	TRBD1	CASSPWTGEETQYF	TGTGCCAGCAGCCCTTGGACAGGGGAAGAGACCCAGTACTTC